The 26 T cell receptor beta chains below were found in one sample sequenced in a study of shared clonotypes between healthy human individuals. Profiled with immunoSEQ multiplex PCR; TCRdb holds only in-frame clones, not every one. In the table there are some 2,000,000 clones, 90% to 96% of which are singletons. Sequencing was done on a sample of naive CD4+ T cells sorted from blood. Indicated subset: CD45RA+ positively selected. Receptor source: a man younger than 35 in good health.

The V gene is TRBV5-1, the J gene TRBJ1-1; D gene unclear. CDR1 is SGHRS, CDR2 YFSETQ, per germline. The CDR3 loop spans 13 amino acids. V was shortened by 2 bases and J by 1 base, with 6 bases between the two germline ends. The CDR3 DNA follows: TGCGCCAGCAGCTTTATGGGGAACACTGAAGCTTTCTTT. Protein: CASSFMGNTEAFF. Full variable domain (outside the CDR3, taken from reference TRBV5-1 and TRBJ1-1): KAGVTQTPRYLIKTRGQQVTLSCSPISGHRSVSWYQQTPGQGLQFLFEYFSETQRNKGNFPGRFSGRQFSNSRSEMNVSTLELGDSALYLCASSFMGNTEAFFGQGTRLTVV.

On this clone: Additional DNA sequences in this sample encode the identical CDR3. This chain links TRBV5-1 with TRBJ1-1, with D perhaps TRBD1 (6 bases). This CDR3 has 14 amino acids. V was clipped by 0 bases and J by 4 bases, with 10 bases between them. Germline-derived CDR1 and CDR2 are SGHRS and YFSETQ. CDR3 sequence reads: CASSLGGRGTEAFF. CDR3 bases: TGCGCCAGCAGCTTGGGGGGGCGAGGCACTGAAGCTTTCTTT.

This sequence joins TRBV27 and TRBJ1-1; no definite D call. The V end was cut by 3 bases, the J end by 4 bases, with 12 bases between. CDR3 length: 14 residues. Looked up from germline, CDR1 is MNHEY and CDR2 is SMNVEV (reference sequence). The CDR3: CASSFASVSTEAFF. CDR3 in DNA: TGTGCCAGCAGTTTTGCGAGTGTTTCCACTGAAGCTTTCTTT.

J is TRBJ1-1 and V is TRBV25-1; D gene uncertain. The CDR3 extends over 12 amino acids. V shed 9 bases and J shed 4 bases, with 12 bases lying between them. CDR1 and CDR2 from the germline V gene are MGHDK and SYGVNS. The CDR3 nucleotides are TGTGCCAGTATAGGGTTAGGCACTGAAGCTTTCTTT. Its translation: CASIGLGTEAFF.

This clone was seen once. The gene calls are TRBV5-1 and TRBJ2-2; 10 positions agree with TRBD2. CDR1 SGHRS and CDR2 YFSETQ come from the germline V gene. After removal of 0 bases from V and 7 bases from J, the junction contained 6 bases not matched to a gene. The CDR3 sequence is 16 residues long. The chain's CDR3 is CASSLDPSGRSGELFF. The CDR3 coding sequence is TGCGCCAGCAGCTTGGATCCTAGCGGGAGAAGCGGGGAGCTGTTTTTT.

The genes are TRBV5-1 and TRBJ2-7, with TRBD2 matching over 12 bases. The CDR3 extends over 15 amino acids. Germline lookup yields CDR1 SGHRS and CDR2 YFSETQ. The V segment lost 4 bases and the J segment 4 bases; nucleotides outside the gene matches: 6. The CDR3 sequence is CASSPETSGSYEQYF. The CDR3 DNA reads TGCGCCAGCAGCCCAGAGACTAGCGGGAGTTACGAGCAGTACTTC.

A note on this clone: Other DNA sequences in this sample translate to the same CDR3. J is TRBJ1-5 and V is TRBV11-2, with D possibly matching TRBD1 (5 bases). CDR1 is SGHAT, CDR2 FQNNGV, per germline. With 3 bases removed from V and 2 bases from J, the gap between germline ends came to 8 bases. This CDR3 contains 14 residues. CDR3 sequence (DNA): TGTGCCAGCAGCTTCCAAGGGGGCAATCAGCCCCAGCATTTT. This encodes CASSFQGGNQPQHF.

The J gene is TRBJ2-7, the V gene TRBV11-2, with TRBD2 matching over 11 bases. Germline V gives CDR1 SGHAT, CDR2 FQNNGV. The junction had 18 bases not matched to a gene; V was cut back by 5 bases and J by 9 bases. The CDR3 loop spans 17 amino acids. Here the CDR3 reads CASSLSVVLAGAGGQYF. Written as DNA, the CDR3 is TGTGCCAGCAGCCTGTCGGTGGTACTAGCGGGAGCGGGGGGGCAGTACTTC.

The rearrangement uses TRBV10-2 and TRBJ2-3; D gene uncertain. The CDR3 is 14 amino acids. Germline CDR1 and CDR2: WSHSY and SAAADI. The V and J ends lost 3 bases and 1 base respectively, with 8 bases between them. CDR3 protein: CASSEFIRTDTQYF. In DNA form, the CDR3 reads TGCGCCAGCAGTGAATTCATCCGCACAGATACGCAGTATTTT.

This clone showed up just a few times. The chain has TRBV30 and TRBJ1-2, with TRBD1 matching over 11 bases. This CDR3 has 14 amino acids. Germline V gives CDR1 GTSNPN, CDR2 SVGIG (reference sequence). V was clipped by 5 bases and J by 4 bases; unmatched bases: 6. CDR3 region: CAWGQGAPAYGYTF. The DNA for the CDR3 is TGTGCCTGGGGACAGGGGGCCCCTGCCTATGGCTACACCTTC.

The V and J genes are TRBV5-1 and TRBJ2-2; tentatively, D is TRBD1 or TRBD2 (5 bases each). Germline CDR1 and CDR2: SGHRS and YFSETQ. This CDR3 is built from 17 residues. Trimming left V 4 bases short and J 6 bases short, with 22 bases between. The CDR3 here is CASSGLTRGVGSGELFF. The CDR3 coding sequence is TGCGCCAGCAGCGGGCTAACGAGGGGAGTCGGATCCGGGGAGCTGTTTTTT.

Notes on this clone: Relative to the germline gene, one junction end is altered; a read error may explain this. The chain carries TRBV7-7 and TRBJ2-1, with D perhaps matching TRBD1 (7 bases). CDR1 is SSHAT, CDR2 FNYEAQ, per germline (reference sequence). The CDR3 has 14 amino acids. CDR3: CASSFAGGRNEQFF. In DNA form, the CDR3 reads TGTGCTAGCAGCTTTGCAGGGGGGCGCAATGAGCAGTTCTTC.

This clone occurred once. The chain links TRBV6-5 to TRBJ2-2, with no clear D. Looked up from germline, CDR1 is MNHEY and CDR2 is SVGAGI. V lost 2 bases and J 1 base, leaving 11 bases between the germline ends. The CDR3 is made up of 16 amino acids. This CDR3 is CASSYPRAGNTGELFF. The CDR3 nucleotides read TGTGCCAGCAGTTACCCTCGAGCAGGGAACACCGGGGAGCTGTTTTTT.

The V call is TRBV5-1, the J call TRBJ2-7; D perhaps matches TRBD2 (6 bases). The CDR3 loop spans 14 amino acids. V shed 1 base and J shed 5 bases, with 13 bases lying between them. Germline V gene sequence: CDR1 SGHRS, CDR2 YFSETQ. The chain's CDR3 is CASSLRIGTDEQYF. CDR3 nucleotide sequence: TGCGCCAGCAGCTTGCGCATCGGGACTGACGAGCAGTACTTC. The variable domain in full, with the rest retrieved from reference TRBV5-1 and TRBJ2-7, is KAGVTQTPRYLIKTRGQQVTLSCSPISGHRSVSWYQQTPGQGLQFLFEYFSETQRNKGNFPGRFSGRQFSNSRSEMNVSTLELGDSALYLCASSLRIGTDEQYFGPGTRLTVT.

V usage is TRBV30 and J usage is TRBJ2-1, with D unclear. Germline V gene sequence: CDR1 GTSNPN, CDR2 SVGIG (reference sequence). With 1 base removed from V and 6 bases from J, the gap between germline ends came to 10 bases. The CDR3 contains 13 residues. The DNA for the CDR3 is TGTGCCTGGAGTGGGATGGCTGGCAATGAGCAGTTCTTC. As protein: CAWSGMAGNEQFF.

V usage is TRBV7-8 and J usage is TRBJ2-4; TRBD2 agrees at 7 bases. Germline V lookup: CDR1 SGHVS, CDR2 FQNEAQ. V was pared by 5 bases and J by 3 bases, with 10 bases of the junction left unmatched. The CDR3 has 16 residues. CDR3 residues: CASSPQETGGKNIQYF. CDR3 nucleotide sequence: TGTGCCAGCAGCCCACAGGAGACGGGGGGCAAAAACATTCAGTACTTC. Looking up the rest from reference TRBV7-8 and TRBJ2-4 gives the full variable domain: GAGVSQSPRYKVAKRGQDVALRCDPISGHVSLFWYQQALGQGPEFLTYFQNEAQLDKSGLPSDRFFAERPEGSVSTLKIQRTQQEDSAVYLCASSPQETGGKNIQYFGAGTRLSVL.

This sequence joins TRBV4-3 and TRBJ1-6; D gene unclear. This CDR3 comprises 15 residues. The V end was cut by 0 bases, the J end by 7 bases, with 10 bases between. Germline V gives CDR1 LGHNA, CDR2 YSLEER. As DNA, the CDR3 is TGCGCCAGCAGCCAAGATGGCTCGGGAAATTCACCCCTCCACTTT. It yields the protein CASSQDGSGNSPLHF.

The genes are TRBV5-1 and TRBJ1-2, with D hard to call. In germline, CDR1 is SGHRS, CDR2 YFSETQ. V lost 1 base and J lost 8, with 9 bases in between. This CDR3 is 12 amino acids long. CDR3 amino acids: CASSLTSKGYTF. The CDR3 DNA is TGCGCCAGCAGCTTGACCTCTAAAGGCTACACCTTC.

The chain recombines TRBV28 with TRBJ1-2, with no clear D. This CDR3 is built from 15 residues. The germline V and J ends were trimmed by 6 bases and 0 bases, with 14 bases remaining between them. Germline loops: CDR1 MDHEN, CDR2 SYDVKM. CDR3 in amino acids: CASSPPTSPNYGYTF. The CDR3 bases are TGTGCCAGCAGCCCCCCGACATCACCTAACTATGGCTACACCTTC.

The V and J genes are TRBV7-2 and TRBJ1-1; D possibly corresponds to TRBD1 (6 bases). V was trimmed by 5 bases and J by 3 bases, leaving 10 bases between them. The CDR3 has 13 amino acids. Per germline, CDR1 SGHTA and CDR2 FQGNSA. CDR3 nucleotides: TGTGCCAGCAGCGGATGGACAGACACTGAAGCTTTCTTT. This codes for CASSGWTDTEAFF.

The CDR3 nucleotides are TGTGCCAGCAGCCAGGGACTGACAGCCATGAACACTGAAGCTTTCTTT. Translating it yields CASSQGLTAMNTEAFF. The chain links TRBV9 to TRBJ1-1; D possibly corresponds to TRBD1 (5 bases). Germline CDR1 SGDLS, CDR2 YYNGEE. CDR3 length: 16 residues. Trimming shortened V by 4 bases and J by 0 bases, and 16 bases separated the two germline ends.

The V gene is TRBV11-2, the J gene TRBJ2-7, with unresolved D. CDR3 size: 12 residues. V dropped 5 bases and J dropped 3 bases, with 8 bases sitting between them. CDR1 SGHAT and CDR2 FQNNGV come from the germline V gene. The CDR3 region is CASSPGRYEQYF. The DNA of the CDR3 is TGTGCCAGCAGCCCCGGGCGCTACGAGCAGTACTTC.

V and J are TRBV18 and TRBJ1-1, with D unresolved. Trimming removed 2 bases from V and 4 bases from J, with 11 bases in between. This CDR3 spans 14 amino acids. The V gene's germline CDR1 is KGHSH and CDR2 LQKENI. CDR3 sequence: CASSPSALGTEAFF. CDR3 nucleotides: TGTGCCAGCTCACCATCGGCGTTGGGCACTGAAGCTTTCTTT.

A word on this clone: Other DNA sequences of this sample code for an identical CDR3. The V and J genes are TRBV6-1 and TRBJ1-2, with D unclear. The CDR3 consists of 13 residues. V dropped 3 bases and J dropped 1 base, with 6 bases sitting between them. Germline V CDR1 and CDR2: MNHNS, SASEGT. CDR3 in amino acids: CASSEAVNYGYTF. CDR3 nucleotide sequence: TGTGCCAGCAGTGAGGCGGTTAACTATGGCTACACCTTC.

This rearrangement joins TRBV2 to TRBJ2-7; no definite D call. There are 15 residues in the CDR3. CDR1 is SNHLY, CDR2 FYNNEI, per germline. Trimming took off 3 bases at V and 4 bases at J, with 16 bases between the two ends. CDR3 coding DNA: TGTGCCAGCAGTGACGGCCTATCTTTTCAGTACGAGCAGTACTTC. Its translation: CASSDGLSFQYEQYF. Full variable domain (rest looked up from reference TRBV2 and TRBJ2-7): EPEVTQTPSHQVTQMGQEVILRCVPISNHLYFYWYRQILGQKVEFLVSFYNNEISEKSEIFDDQFSVERPDGSNFTLKIRSTKLEDSAMYFCASSDGLSFQYEQYFGPGTRLTVT.

V is TRBV18 and J is TRBJ2-2; 8 bases are shared with TRBD2. The V gene's germline CDR1 is KGHSH and CDR2 LQKENI. The CDR3 consists of 16 residues. V dropped 0 bases and J dropped 6; count of bases not matched to a gene: 6. The CDR3 DNA sequence: TGTGCCAGCTCACCACCCAGGGTAGCGGGATCCGGGGAGCTGTTTTTT. Protein product: CASSPPRVAGSGELFF.